The rows below give T cell receptor beta chains drawn from one sample of a study of technical replicates of blood from a few donors. Method: immunoSEQ multiplex PCR; TCRdb's copy keeps in-frame clones and lacks some. The table includes around 76,000 clones, under 99% detected once. Sequenced input: T cells isolated from PBMCs. The source of these receptors is a human donor in good health. Both conserved end residues are part of each CDR3.

V: TRBV7-9
length: 16
CDR3: CASSLAGTGNTGELFF

V: TRBV29-1
length: 15
CDR3: CSVALAGGPYNEQFF

V: TRBV18
length: 13
CDR3: CASSAQGNTEAFF

V: TRBV28
length: 16
CDR3: CASSFPAVDSNQPQHF

V: TRBV5-8
length: 16
CDR3: CASSLGTSGIQNEQFF

V: TRBV10-3
length: 14
CDR3: CAISEGQYQGAQYF

V: TRBV7-2
length: 17
CDR3: CASSPQQGRSGANVLTF

V: TRBV14
length: 14
CDR3: CASSLTQGNTEAFF

V: TRBV4-1
length: 20
CDR3: CASSQVGVLAGVANTGELFF

V: TRBV5-4
length: 15
CDR3: CASSLGSGNRNEQFF

V: TRBV7-8
length: 13
CDR3: CASSRTQNTEAFF

V: TRBV28
length: 16
CDR3: CASSPLGQGRTDTQYF

V: TRBV30
length: 13
CDR3: CAWSVLQGHEQYF

V: TRBV5-1
length: 16
CDR3: CASSVGLAGAKNIQYF

V: TRBV10-3
length: 14
CDR3: CAISELQGSEKLFF

V: TRBV4-1
length: 15
CDR3: CASSQASSGANVLTF

V: TRBV11-2
length: 17
CDR3: CASSPRTGILNTGELFF

V: TRBV4-1
length: 11
CDR3: CASSLTDTQYF

V: TRBV7-8
length: 17
CDR3: CASSLYGLAASTDTQYF

V: TRBV30
length: 13
CDR3: CAWSTSGTDTQYF

V: TRBV28
length: 14
CDR3: CASSHSRVEEKLFF

V: TRBV7-2
length: 19
CDR3: CASSLGRGRFGGTNEKLFF

V: TRBV7-8
length: 15
CDR3: CASSRLGLAGNEQYF

V: TRBV5-4
length: 12
CDR3: CASSFHGFEQYF

V: TRBV7-2
length: 13
CDR3: CASIRGVNNEQFF

V: TRBV28
length: 12
CDR3: CASSLETGEAFF

V: TRBV23-1
length: 14
CDR3: CASSQFLDTGELFF